This record concerns one T cell receptor (beta chain) sequence. Study processing details: Amplification with reference gene primers provided the estimates of nucleated cell counts. TCRdb's copy holds only in-frame clones and misses some; the assay was immunoSEQ multiplex PCR. D and trimming come from the DNA, and the V and J calls and clone size come from that table. The sample records 100,000 to 150,000 clones, around nine tenths being singletons. The sample is drawn from a study of blood T cell repertoires in COVID-19. Study context: Acute and convalescent COVID-19 specimens originated in the United States, Italy and Spain.

This CDR3 spans 13 amino acids. The germline CDR1 and CDR2 sequences are SGHTA and FQGNSA. Material for sequencing was peripheral blood. V gene TRBV7-2 combines with J gene TRBJ2-7; 7 positions match TRBD1. The sequence was obtained from a woman aged 70-85 years with COVID-19, enrolled during active disease. The CDR3 coding sequence is TGTGCGACCGCCCGGGACAGTTACTACGAGCAGTACTTC. Encoded protein: CATARDSYYEQYF.